This T cell receptor (beta chain) was retrieved from a study of blood T cell repertoires in COVID-19 (dated by TCRdb to 2019 to 2021). With respect to the entire study: Collaborator samples came from the United States, Italy and Spain and covered acute and convalescent phases of COVID-19. The prospective study material was composed of cDNA or gDNA derived from T cells, B-cell-depleted T cells, or PBMCs. Subjects who had been exposed to COVID-19, were actively infected with it, or had recovered from it provided the deeply sampled blood TCRbeta repertoires that made up the dataset. The repertoires were released in a freely available public database meant as a resource for research on the immune response to SARS-CoV-2. Samples were obtained from the ongoing ImmuneRACE study (first 160 participants) and from 950 to 1,500 subjects provided by 6 global collaborators. Nearly every sample came with metadata listing a de-identified subject ID, COVID-19 status, age in years and sex. Where available, HLA class I and class II types were obtained from metadata supplied by the sample provider rather than from assay-based typing. The paper's findings and limits, for the study overall: Clinical and demographic metadata were provided uncurated, with the amount varying by source and participant.

Of note for this clone: Its antigen specificity is not known. No much larger clone exists at a distance of one base, and base qualities are not known.

Whole blood was collected in K2EDTA tubes by collaborating institutions according to the institutions' own protocols. For TCRbeta analysis, collaborators shipped samples in one of three forms: frozen whole blood, isolated PBMCs, or DNA extracted from either of those sample types. TCRbeta CDR3 regions were amplified from genomic DNA by means of the immunoSEQ Assay, a bias-controlled multiplex PCR. In the original analysis: The number of nucleated cells in each sample was estimated by amplification of reference gene primers within the assay. To quantify the absolute abundance of each unique TCRbeta CDR3 rearrangement, sequence reads were collapsed and filtered. For each sample, productive Simpson clonality was calculated as the square root of Simpson's diversity index over productive rearrangements. The source is immuneACCESS, and TCRdb retained only in-frame sequences with V and J called. Part of the clones is not carried over; for the studies checked, unresolved V genes explain less than half of this, and the remainder is unexplained. The DNA was the basis for D and trimming; V, J and clone size are from that table. The table for this sample lists around 140,000 clones; more than 75% of them were counted only once. Of the sample, 8% to 9% falls within the top ten clones.

From its cysteine to its phenylalanine, the CDR3 spans 14 amino acids. Left in the record is the CDR3 DNA by itself, 42 bases read in frame from the first base. For CDR1 and CDR2, the germline V gene lists KGHSH and LQKENI. The junction shows trimming of 3 bases on V and 2 bases on J, and the gene matches do not reach 1 base of it. This TCR was sampled from a woman between 45 and 60 years old with active or convalescent COVID-19. The chain is assembled from TRBV18 and TRBJ2-7, with 10 central nucleotides matching TRBD1. The sequencing sample was made of peripheral blood. The CDR3 amino acid sequence is: CASSPGQGAYEQYF. The nucleotide sequence reads as follows: TGTGCCAGCTCACCTGGACAGGGGGCCTACGAGCAGTACTTC.